The present T cell receptor beta chain was sequenced within a study of blood T cell repertoires in COVID-19. There are 16 residues in the CDR3. The germline V gene encodes CDR1 SGHTA and CDR2 FQGNSA. V was pared by 3 bases and J by 0 bases, with 14 bases between. This clone was detected once. Sequencing was performed with immunoSEQ multiplex PCR; in TCRdb, only in-frame clones are kept and a portion is missing. The sample lists fewer than 350,000 clones; roughly 93% were seen once. The genes are TRBV7-2 and TRBJ1-2, with D possibly matching TRBD1 (5 bases). Sample: PBMCs or T cells enriched from blood (not recorded which). This TCR derives from a woman between 35 and 50 years old with acute COVID-19. The CDR3 is CASSLSSATANYGYTF. The DNA for the CDR3 is TGTGCCAGCAGCTTGTCGTCAGCGACAGCTAACTATGGCTACACCTTC.